The clone carrying this TCR beta chain was counted only a few times. In germline, CDR1 is LGHNA, CDR2 YNFKEQ. The CDR3 consists of 15 residues. V was shortened by 4 bases and J by 7 bases, with 14 bases between the two germline ends. Treated in the United States were all of the participants with HIV. The entry originates in a study of long-term antiretroviral therapy in people with HIV. At the survey level, the v3.0 immunoSEQ assay was run. Sequencing had a target that covered roughly 40,000-55,000 T-cell genomes per sample. Generated by immunoSEQ multiplex PCR, the TCRdb table keeps only in-frame clones and is missing some. The sample shows about 21,000 clones, 76% of them seen only once.

The source of this sequence is a woman aged 40 to 50 with HIV. Specimen: unsorted PBMCs, collected less than 1.8 years before starting antiretroviral therapy. The chain combines TRBV4-2 with TRBJ1-6; D possibly corresponds to TRBD1 (6 bases). The CDR3 reads CASSRGQIDNSPLHF. In DNA, the CDR3 is TGTGCCAGCAGCCGAGGACAGATTGACAATTCACCCCTCCACTTT.